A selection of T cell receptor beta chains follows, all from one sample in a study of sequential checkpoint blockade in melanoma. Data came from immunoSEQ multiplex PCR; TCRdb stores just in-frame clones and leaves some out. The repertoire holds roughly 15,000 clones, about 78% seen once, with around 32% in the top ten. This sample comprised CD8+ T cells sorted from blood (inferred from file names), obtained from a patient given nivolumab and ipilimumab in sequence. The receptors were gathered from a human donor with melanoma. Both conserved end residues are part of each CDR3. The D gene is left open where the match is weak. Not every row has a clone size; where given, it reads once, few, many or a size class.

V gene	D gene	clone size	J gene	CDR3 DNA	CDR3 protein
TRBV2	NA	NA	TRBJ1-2	TGTGCCAGCAGTGTCAGGGATCCCAACTATGGCTACACCTTC	CASSVRDPNYGYTF
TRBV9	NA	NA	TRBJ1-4	TGTGCCAGCAGCGTTACAGGGAACCCTGAAAAACTGTTTTTT	CASSVTGNPEKLFF
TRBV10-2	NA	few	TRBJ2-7	TGCGCCACCAAAGGACAGTATTCCTACGAGCAGTACTTC	CATKGQYSYEQYF
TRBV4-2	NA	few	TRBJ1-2	TGTGCCAGCAGCCAAGGAGTAAAGGGGGAATATGGCTACACCTTC	CASSQGVKGEYGYTF
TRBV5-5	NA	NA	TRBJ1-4	TGTGCCAGCAGCTTCGGCCAGGGCGCCGAAAAACTGTTTTTT	CASSFGQGAEKLFF
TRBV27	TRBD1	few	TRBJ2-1	TGTGCCAGCAGTCCGACAGGGCGAGAGCAGTTCTTC	CASSPTGREQFF
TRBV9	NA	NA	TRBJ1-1	TGTGCCAGCAGTCTGGGCAGGGGCACTGAAGCTTTCTTT	CASSLGRGTEAFF
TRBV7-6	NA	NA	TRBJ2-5	TGTGCCAGCAGCTTAGGTGGCTTCGAGACCCAGTACTTC	CASSLGGFETQYF
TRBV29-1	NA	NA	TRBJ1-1	TGCAGCGTTGGCCAGGGGACGAACACTGAAGCTTTCTTT	CSVGQGTNTEAFF
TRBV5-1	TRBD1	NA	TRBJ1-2	TGCGCCAGCAGCGGTGGGACAGTAGACTATGGCTACACCTTC	CASSGGTVDYGYTF
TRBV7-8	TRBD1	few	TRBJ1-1	TGTGCCAGCAGCTTAGGGACAGGGAACACTGAAGCTTTCTTT	CASSLGTGNTEAFF
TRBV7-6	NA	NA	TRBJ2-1	TGTGCCAGCAGCCATGGACTGCACAATGAGCAGTTCTTC	CASSHGLHNEQFF
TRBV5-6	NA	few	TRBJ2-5	TGTGCCAGCAAGCGCGGGGGCGGGAAAGAGACCCAGTACTTC	CASKRGGGKETQYF
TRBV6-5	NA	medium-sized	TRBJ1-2	TGTGCCAGCAGTTACTCGGTCAGCTATGGCTACACCTTC	CASSYSVSYGYTF
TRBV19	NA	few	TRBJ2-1	TGTGCCAGTAGTATCCTCCTAGCTTTAGGTGAGCAGTTCTTC	CASSILLALGEQFF
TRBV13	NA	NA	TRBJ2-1	TGTGCCAGCAGCGCCTACTACAATGAGCAGTTCTTC	CASSAYYNEQFF
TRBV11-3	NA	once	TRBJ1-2	TGTGCCAGCGGCCGGGATACATCCGGCTATGGCTACACCTTC	CASGRDTSGYGYTF
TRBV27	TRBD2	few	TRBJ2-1	TGTGCCAGCAGTCCTTTCTCCCGGGGGGGGTCCTACAATGAGCAGTTCTTC	CASSPFSRGGSYNEQFF
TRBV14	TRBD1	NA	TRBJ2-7	TGTGCCAGCAGCCGGAGGACAGGGTCCTACGAGCAGTACTTC	CASSRRTGSYEQYF
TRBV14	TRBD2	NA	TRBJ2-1	TGTGCCAGCGGTCCCGGGACTAGTATCTACAATGAGCAGTTCTTC	CASGPGTSIYNEQFF
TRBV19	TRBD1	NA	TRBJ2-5	TGTGCCAGTAGTATAGGGCCGGGACAGGGGGAGACCCAGTACTTC	CASSIGPGQGETQYF
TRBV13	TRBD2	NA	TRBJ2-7	TGTGCCAGCAGCTTAGGGGCTAGCGGGAACGAGCAGTACTTC	CASSLGASGNEQYF
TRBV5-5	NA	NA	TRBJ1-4	TGTGCCAGCAGCTCCGCTTCCGGGGGGAATGAAAAACTGTTTTTT	CASSSASGGNEKLFF
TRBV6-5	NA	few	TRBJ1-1	TGTGCCAGCAGGGCCGCTCCGAACACTGAAGCTTTCTTT	CASRAAPNTEAFF
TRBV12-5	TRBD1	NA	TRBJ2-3	TGTGCTAGTGGACCGCCGGGACAGACCACAGATACGCAGTATTTT	CASGPPGQTTDTQYF
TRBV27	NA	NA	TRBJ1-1	TGTGCCAGCAGGCACGACAGGTACATGAACACTGAAGCTTTCTTT	CASRHDRYMNTEAFF
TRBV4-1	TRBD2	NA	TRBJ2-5	TGCGCCAGCAGCCAAGAAACTAGCGGGTTCCAAGAGACCCAGTACTTC	CASSQETSGFQETQYF